These T cell receptor beta chains were read from a single sample in a study of T cell responses to AZD1222 COVID-19 vaccine. TCRdb keeps only in-frame clones here, not all; method: immunoSEQ multiplex PCR. This sample has 180,000 or so clones, with under 95% found just once. The sample in question was peripheral blood, obtained 28 days after the second AZD1222 dose. Source of these receptors: an adult who received the AZD1222 COVID-19 vaccine. CDR3s include the opening cysteine and the closing phenylalanine or tryptophan. Each record gives: clone size, V gene, J gene, CDR3 protein. Some rows have no size entry. The others give once, few or many, or a class for an expanded clone.

clone_size: NA
v_call: TRBV15
j_call: TRBJ2-2
cdr3_aa: CATSRDVGALTGELFF

clone_size: NA
v_call: TRBV6-1
j_call: TRBJ1-2
cdr3_aa: CASSSSASNYGYTF

clone_size: NA
v_call: TRBV5-4
j_call: TRBJ2-3
cdr3_aa: CASSSQLTSTDTQYF

clone_size: NA
v_call: TRBV29-1
j_call: TRBJ2-1
cdr3_aa: CSVESRGASYNEQFF

clone_size: NA
v_call: TRBV7-6
j_call: TRBJ2-7
cdr3_aa: CASSQMLGDSTVEQYF

clone_size: few
v_call: TRBV3-1/TRBV3-2
j_call: TRBJ1-6
cdr3_aa: CASSQVRDNSPLHF

clone_size: NA
v_call: TRBV27
j_call: TRBJ1-2
cdr3_aa: CASSSHGGTGLKNGYTF

clone_size: NA
v_call: TRBV10-3
j_call: TRBJ2-1
cdr3_aa: CAISESSKPNEQFF

clone_size: NA
v_call: TRBV29-1
j_call: TRBJ2-1
cdr3_aa: CSVDSTGFYEQFF

clone_size: NA
v_call: TRBV5-1
j_call: TRBJ1-1
cdr3_aa: CASSAGPEHTEAFF

clone_size: once
v_call: TRBV4-3
j_call: TRBJ1-2
cdr3_aa: CASSHTISWSDGYTF

clone_size: once
v_call: TRBV3-1/TRBV3-2
j_call: TRBJ1-2
cdr3_aa: CASSQESPYGYTF

clone_size: NA
v_call: TRBV9
j_call: TRBJ2-1
cdr3_aa: CASSVGTSPAYNEQFF

clone_size: NA
v_call: TRBV3-1/TRBV3-2
j_call: TRBJ1-2
cdr3_aa: CASSPQPRLSDYGYTF

clone_size: once
v_call: TRBV5-8
j_call: TRBJ1-2
cdr3_aa: CASRRSRGELVYTF

clone_size: NA
v_call: TRBV19
j_call: TRBJ2-7
cdr3_aa: CASMTGGF

clone_size: once
v_call: TRBV3-1/TRBV3-2
j_call: TRBJ2-6
cdr3_aa: CASSQGGRSSGANVLTF

clone_size: NA
v_call: TRBV7-9
j_call: TRBJ1-1
cdr3_aa: CASSRQGEAFF

clone_size: NA
v_call: TRBV2
j_call: TRBJ1-4
cdr3_aa: CASTSSLLANEKLFF

clone_size: NA
v_call: TRBV5-4
j_call: TRBJ1-1
cdr3_aa: CASSSRTGKNTEAFF

clone_size: NA
v_call: TRBV19
j_call: TRBJ2-5
cdr3_aa: CASSMRGKGGYQETQYF

clone_size: NA
v_call: TRBV6-5
j_call: TRBJ1-4
cdr3_aa: CASSRDKGIFELFF

clone_size: NA
v_call: TRBV5-1
j_call: TRBJ1-2
cdr3_aa: CASSLEGRAGYTF

clone_size: NA
v_call: TRBV5-1
j_call: TRBJ2-7
cdr3_aa: CASSYSSSGTGDEQYF

clone_size: NA
v_call: TRBV19
j_call: TRBJ2-2
cdr3_aa: CASSIGGLLNTGELFF

clone_size: once
v_call: TRBV6-5
j_call: TRBJ2-4
cdr3_aa: CASSYSEEGNIQYF

clone_size: NA
v_call: TRBV6-5
j_call: TRBJ2-3
cdr3_aa: CASTGGQGDTQYF

clone_size: NA
v_call: TRBV6-5
j_call: TRBJ1-1
cdr3_aa: CASTGVGYTEAFF

clone_size: once
v_call: TRBV18
j_call: TRBJ1-2
cdr3_aa: CASSPTGGESYGYTF

clone_size: once
v_call: TRBV3-1/TRBV3-2
j_call: TRBJ1-6
cdr3_aa: CASSRQGGDSPLHF

clone_size: NA
v_call: TRBV10-3
j_call: TRBJ1-1
cdr3_aa: CAISDRVNTEAFF

clone_size: NA
v_call: TRBV13
j_call: TRBJ1-2
cdr3_aa: CASSLIQGRGYTF

clone_size: NA
v_call: TRBV3-1/TRBV3-2
j_call: TRBJ1-6
cdr3_aa: CASSPPGSYNSPLHF

clone_size: once
v_call: TRBV7-9
j_call: TRBJ2-2
cdr3_aa: CASSARLANTGELFF

clone_size: NA
v_call: TRBV25-1
j_call: TRBJ1-6
cdr3_aa: CASSDWRRVSPLHF

clone_size: NA
v_call: TRBV9
j_call: TRBJ1-1
cdr3_aa: CASSRDGRKAFF

clone_size: once
v_call: TRBV6-5
j_call: TRBJ2-7
cdr3_aa: CASSYSKPGAYEQYF

clone_size: few
v_call: TRBV2
j_call: TRBJ1-6
cdr3_aa: CASSGGTGSSPLHF

clone_size: NA
v_call: TRBV12-3/TRBV12-4
j_call: TRBJ2-3
cdr3_aa: CASSLPGGDTQYF

clone_size: NA
v_call: TRBV28
j_call: TRBJ1-5
cdr3_aa: CASISLDRANQPQHF

clone_size: NA
v_call: TRBV18
j_call: TRBJ1-2
cdr3_aa: CASSPSSGHSIYGYTF